The present T cell receptor beta chain was sequenced within a study of PD-L1 blockade in urothelial cancer. The overall study: Blood-derived samples held a median about 150,000 T cells.

Every PCR was spiked with synthetic TCR analog templates. TCRdb's table, derived via immunoSEQ multiplex PCR, lists solely in-frame clones and lacks some. The sample lists over 45,000 clones, roughly nine tenths occurring once. This CDR3 has 17 residues. The germline V gene has CDR1 LGHNA and CDR2 YSLEER. The ends were cut back, 0 bases at V and 2 bases at J, with 14 bases in the middle. This clone was recorded only once. The specimen comprised PBMCs, sampled around atezolizumab (anti-PD-L1) treatment. The source of this sequence is a man aged 55 to 69 with urothelial cancer. J is TRBJ1-3 and V is TRBV4-3; D may be TRBD1 (6 bases). The CDR3: CASSQEYARGTGNTIYF. The DNA of the CDR3 is TGCGCCAGCAGCCAAGAGTATGCCAGGGGCACTGGAAACACCATATATTTT.